A selection of T cell receptor beta chains follows, all from one sample in a study of early T cells in non-severe SARS-CoV-2 infection. MiXCR, run by TCRdb on the 5' RACE reads, gives a single entry per CDR3 protein. Among roughly 67,000 distinct CDR3 sequences listed, 9% to 15% were seen once. Sequencing input: whole blood. The receptor set was obtained from an adult who was a healthcare worker with PCR-confirmed SARS-CoV-2 infection or an uninfected control (not recorded which). Each CDR3 is given with its conserved first and last residue. The D gene is left open where the match is weak. Clone sizes are given selectively: once, few, many, or a class where the clone is expanded.

CDR3nt: TGTGCCAGCAGCCAAGATGGGCTCGGGTATGGCTACACCTTC
CDR3aa: CASSQDGLGYGYTF
v_gene: TRBV4-2
j_gene: TRBJ1-2
d_gene: .
abundance: many

CDR3nt: TGCAGTGCTCTACTCGAAGACACAGATACGCAGTATTTT
CDR3aa: CSALLEDTDTQYF
v_gene: TRBV20-1
j_gene: TRBJ2-3
d_gene: .
abundance: many

CDR3nt: TGTGCCAGCAGCCGCCAACAGGGGAGCACAGATACGCAGTATTTT
CDR3aa: CASSRQQGSTDTQYF
v_gene: TRBV13
j_gene: TRBJ2-3
d_gene: TRBD1
abundance: .

CDR3nt: TGTGCCAGTAGTAGGACTAGCGGAACCACCGGGGAGCTGTTTTTT
CDR3aa: CASSRTSGTTGELFF
v_gene: TRBV19
j_gene: TRBJ2-2
d_gene: TRBD2
abundance: .

CDR3nt: TGTGCCTCGAGGGGGACAGGGGAGAATGAAAAACTGTTTTTT
CDR3aa: CASRGTGENEKLFF
v_gene: TRBV10-3
j_gene: TRBJ1-4
d_gene: TRBD1
abundance: .

CDR3nt: TGTGCCAGCAGCTTAATGATCCGGGACACCAATGAAGCTTTCTTT
CDR3aa: CASSLMIRDTNEAFF
v_gene: TRBV7-2
j_gene: TRBJ1-1
d_gene: .
abundance: many

CDR3nt: TGTGCCAGCAGTTCTCCGGGGGGGCACACAGATACGCAGTATTTT
CDR3aa: CASSSPGGHTDTQYF
v_gene: TRBV27
j_gene: TRBJ2-3
d_gene: TRBD2
abundance: few

CDR3nt: TGTGCCAGCAGCCGGGGGGTCCTAGACTATGGCTACACCTTC
CDR3aa: CASSRGVLDYGYTF
v_gene: TRBV6-5
j_gene: TRBJ1-2
d_gene: .
abundance: .

CDR3nt: TGCGCCAGCAGCCAGGGAACAGGCTGGACCGGGGAGCTGTTTTTT
CDR3aa: CASSQGTGWTGELFF
v_gene: TRBV4-3
j_gene: TRBJ2-2
d_gene: .
abundance: few

CDR3nt: TGCAGTGCTAGGGACCGGGACAGGGTCAATTCACCCCTCCACTTT
CDR3aa: CSARDRDRVNSPLHF
v_gene: TRBV20-1
j_gene: TRBJ1-6
d_gene: TRBD1
abundance: few

CDR3nt: TGTGCCAGCAGTTTTAGCCGGGATACGCAGTATTTT
CDR3aa: CASSFSRDTQYF
v_gene: TRBV12-3/TRBV12-4
j_gene: TRBJ2-3
d_gene: .
abundance: many

CDR3nt: TGTGCCAGCAGCTTAGGGGACGGAGATACGCAGTATTTT
CDR3aa: CASSLGDGDTQYF
v_gene: TRBV7-2
j_gene: TRBJ2-3
d_gene: .
abundance: few

CDR3nt: TGTGCCAGCTCCTATGGAGGGAACACTGAAGCTTTCTTT
CDR3aa: CASSYGGNTEAFF
v_gene: TRBV18
j_gene: TRBJ1-1
d_gene: .
abundance: few

CDR3nt: TGCGCCAGCAGCCAAAACCCCCTAGATCAGCCCCAGCATTTT
CDR3aa: CASSQNPLDQPQHF
v_gene: TRBV4-1
j_gene: TRBJ1-5
d_gene: .
abundance: .

CDR3nt: TGTGCCTGGAGTGTACGGGGTAGGGCCGGTCAGCCCCAGCATTTT
CDR3aa: CAWSVRGRAGQPQHF
v_gene: TRBV30
j_gene: TRBJ1-5
d_gene: .
abundance: .

CDR3nt: TGTGCCAGCAGCCCCCCACAGGGAGATCAGCCCCAGCATTTT
CDR3aa: CASSPPQGDQPQHF
v_gene: TRBV7-9
j_gene: TRBJ1-5
d_gene: .
abundance: .

CDR3nt: TGTGCCAGCTCACCGACGGTGCGGACTGAAGCTTTCTTT
CDR3aa: CASSPTVRTEAFF
v_gene: TRBV18
j_gene: TRBJ1-1
d_gene: .
abundance: few

CDR3nt: TGTGCCAGCAGACTTGCAGTCGTGAACACTGAAGCTTTCTTT
CDR3aa: CASRLAVVNTEAFF
v_gene: TRBV6-5
j_gene: TRBJ1-1
d_gene: .
abundance: .

CDR3nt: TGCAGTGGGTCTGGCGGGGAGCAGTTCTTC
CDR3aa: CSGSGGEQFF
v_gene: TRBV20-1
j_gene: TRBJ2-1
d_gene: .
abundance: .

CDR3nt: TGTGCCAGCAGTTTAGTAGCGGGGGGTTACAATGAGCAGTTCTTC
CDR3aa: CASSLVAGGYNEQFF
v_gene: TRBV12-3/TRBV12-4
j_gene: TRBJ2-1
d_gene: TRBD2
abundance: few

CDR3nt: TGTGCCAGCAGTCTACAGACAGGGGATCAGCCCCAGCATTTT
CDR3aa: CASSLQTGDQPQHF
v_gene: TRBV12-3/TRBV12-4
j_gene: TRBJ1-5
d_gene: TRBD1
abundance: .

CDR3nt: TGTGCCAGCAGTCCTTCTACAAGGACAGGCGGCTTTGGCTACACCTTC
CDR3aa: CASSPSTRTGGFGYTF
v_gene: TRBV6-2/TRBV6-3
j_gene: TRBJ1-2
d_gene: TRBD1
abundance: few

CDR3nt: TGTGCCAGCAGTGGAGGTCGGCAGGGGGTTGGTACGCAGTATTTT
CDR3aa: CASSGGRQGVGTQYF
v_gene: TRBV6-2/TRBV6-3
j_gene: TRBJ2-3
d_gene: TRBD1
abundance: .

CDR3nt: TGTGCCAGCAGTGAAGACAGGAACACTGAAGCTTTCTTT
CDR3aa: CASSEDRNTEAFF
v_gene: TRBV2
j_gene: TRBJ1-1
d_gene: .
abundance: many

CDR3nt: TGTGCCAGCAGTTACACATCTTTCTACGAGCAGTACTTC
CDR3aa: CASSYTSFYEQYF
v_gene: TRBV6-2/TRBV6-3
j_gene: TRBJ2-7
d_gene: .
abundance: few

CDR3nt: TGTGCCAGCAGCTTCGCGGCAGACTCCTACGAGCAGTACTTC
CDR3aa: CASSFAADSYEQYF
v_gene: TRBV5-5
j_gene: TRBJ2-7
d_gene: .
abundance: .

CDR3nt: TGTGCCAGCAGCAAATGGGCGCCGAAGGGTAACTATGGCTACACCTTC
CDR3aa: CASSKWAPKGNYGYTF
v_gene: TRBV21-1
j_gene: TRBJ1-2
d_gene: .
abundance: .

CDR3nt: TGTGCCAGCAGTTTAAAAGGGAACACTGAAGCTTTCTTT
CDR3aa: CASSLKGNTEAFF
v_gene: TRBV12-3/TRBV12-4
j_gene: TRBJ1-1
d_gene: .
abundance: .

CDR3nt: TGTGCCAGCAGCCCGGGACGCAGGAACACTGAAGCTTTCTTT
CDR3aa: CASSPGRRNTEAFF
v_gene: TRBV3-1
j_gene: TRBJ1-1
d_gene: .
abundance: .

CDR3nt: TGCGCCAGCAGCTTGAACGTGATAGCGGCTGGGGCCAACGTCCTGACTTTC
CDR3aa: CASSLNVIAAGANVLTF
v_gene: TRBV5-1
j_gene: TRBJ2-6
d_gene: .
abundance: few

CDR3nt: TGTGCCAGCAGCTTGGCCGGCAGGGGGGCCTACGAGCAGTACTTC
CDR3aa: CASSLAGRGAYEQYF
v_gene: TRBV5-4
j_gene: TRBJ2-7
d_gene: .
abundance: .

CDR3nt: TGTGCCACCACCTTTCGGGGGAACTCCTACAATGAGCAGTTCTTC
CDR3aa: CATTFRGNSYNEQFF
v_gene: TRBV7-2
j_gene: TRBJ2-1
d_gene: .
abundance: .

CDR3nt: TGCGCCAGCAGCCAAGATGTTGGGCAGAGCTCCTATAATTCACCCCTCCACTTT
CDR3aa: CASSQDVGQSSYNSPLHF
v_gene: TRBV4-3
j_gene: TRBJ1-6
d_gene: .
abundance: many

CDR3nt: TGTGCCAGCAGTGGCGACAGGGGCTTATCTAACTATGGCTACACCTTC
CDR3aa: CASSGDRGLSNYGYTF
v_gene: TRBV6-5
j_gene: TRBJ1-2
d_gene: TRBD1
abundance: many

CDR3nt: TGCAGTGCTTCCCCAGGGAACAGGGAGGTCGACGAGCAGTACTTC
CDR3aa: CSASPGNREVDEQYF
v_gene: TRBV20-1
j_gene: TRBJ2-7
d_gene: .
abundance: few

CDR3nt: TGTGCCACCAGTGACCCCGGGACGTGGGGCCGAGAGACCCAGTACTTC
CDR3aa: CATSDPGTWGRETQYF
v_gene: TRBV24-1
j_gene: TRBJ2-5
d_gene: .
abundance: .

CDR3nt: TGCGCCAGCACTGCGGTAGCGGGCTCCTACAATGAGCAGTTCTTC
CDR3aa: CASTAVAGSYNEQFF
v_gene: TRBV4-1
j_gene: TRBJ2-1
d_gene: TRBD2
abundance: many

CDR3nt: TGTGCCAGCAGTTACGTTTCGGCCCAAACTGGAAAACTGTTTTTT
CDR3aa: CASSYVSAQTGKLFF
v_gene: TRBV6-2/TRBV6-3
j_gene: TRBJ1-4
d_gene: .
abundance: many

CDR3nt: TGTGCCAGCAGCCCGCCCCAGGGTGAAGAAAAACTGTTTTTT
CDR3aa: CASSPPQGEEKLFF
v_gene: TRBV7-9
j_gene: TRBJ1-4
d_gene: .
abundance: many

CDR3nt: TGTGCCAGCAGTTACGAGGGACAGGGGGCCTACAATCAGCCCCAGCATTTT
CDR3aa: CASSYEGQGAYNQPQHF
v_gene: TRBV6-2/TRBV6-3
j_gene: TRBJ1-5
d_gene: TRBD1
abundance: many